Included here is one T cell receptor (beta chain) sequence, with context. What it binds is unknown. This specimen comes from a study of regulatory T cells in long-lasting Graves disease. Study-wide points: Lower TCR diversity characterized persistent Graves' patients relative to newly diagnosed patients.

TCR beta libraries were built with iRepertoire HTBI primers and Arm-PCR of CDR3 regions. TCRdb independently ran MiXCR on the multiplex PCR reads; one entry per CDR3 protein. The profile shows about 430,000 distinct CDR3 sequences, 15% of them singletons. The CDR3 is 14 amino acids. J was trimmed by 8 bases and V by 2 bases; bases with no gene match: 3. Germline values: CDR1 GTSNPN, CDR2 SVGIG (reference sequence). The time point: newly diagnosed GD, antithyroid drugs for less than 3 months. RNA extracted from PBMCs served as the sequencing template. This sample also belongs to another study, concerning T cells in Graves' hyperthyroidism and ophthalmopathy.

The V gene is TRBV30, the J gene TRBJ2-1; 13 positions match TRBD2. This clonotype was sampled from a middle-aged woman with Graves disease. Here the sequenced sample was peripheral blood mononuclear cells (PBMCs), taken at new diagnosis, from a patient treated with antithyroid drugs. CDR3 bases: TGTGCCTGGAGTACTAGCGGGAGGGAAGATGAGCAGTTCTTC. It encodes CAWSTSGREDEQFF.